A selection of T cell receptor beta chains follows, all from one sample in a study of response to subunit inactivated influenza vaccine. TCRdb passed the RT-PCR reads through MiXCR, listing each CDR3 protein once. The table includes around 520,000 distinct CDR3 sequences, approximately 12% detected once. The sequencing used PBMCs from blood, collected on the day of vaccination. Receptor source: a man aged 45 to 65 who received an inactivated influenza vaccine. Both conserved end residues are part of each CDR3. The D gene is left open where the match is weak. Clone size, where shown, is once, few, many, or a class for clones that have expanded.

clone_size	cdr3_length	v_call	d_call	j_call	cdr3_nt	cdr3_aa
few	14	TRBV30	-	TRBJ2-2	TGTGCCTGGAGGAAGGGACCAAACACCGGGGAGCTGTTTTTT	CAWRKGPNTGELFF
many	16	TRBV12-3/TRBV12-4	TRBD2	TRBJ2-3	TGTGCCAGCAGTTTAGGCGGGAGGGCCTTCACAGATACGCAGTATTTT	CASSLGGRAFTDTQYF
few	18	TRBV23-1	TRBD1	TRBJ2-1	TGCGCCAGCGGAAACCCACAGCGGACAGGGAGCTCCTACAATGAGCAGTTCTTC	CASGNPQRTGSSYNEQFF
few	13	TRBV20-1	TRBD1	TRBJ2-7	TGCAGTGTTAGGGACAGGGCCTCCTACGAGCAGTACTTC	CSVRDRASYEQYF
-	16	TRBV12-3/TRBV12-4	TRBD2	TRBJ2-7	TGTGCCAGCAGTGATCATAGCGGGAGGACCCCCTACGAGCAGTACTTC	CASSDHSGRTPYEQYF
-	16	TRBV6-5	TRBD1	TRBJ1-4	TGTGCCAGCAGTTACACAACAGGGGGCGTAAAAGAAAAACTGTTTTTT	CASSYTTGGVKEKLFF
few	18	TRBV11-2	TRBD1	TRBJ2-7	TGTGCCAGCAGCTTAGGACAGGGGGAAACTCCGAGCTCCTACGAGCAGTACTTC	CASSLGQGETPSSYEQYF
few	15	TRBV12-3/TRBV12-4	-	TRBJ2-2	TGTGCCAGCACCCCGGGACGGACGCCAACCGGGGAGCTGTTTTTT	CASTPGRTPTGELFF
few	19	TRBV28	-	TRBJ1-5	TGTGCCAGCAGTTTTTGGATTAGGGACATCAGTTTCAGCAATCAGCCCCAGCATTTT	CASSFWIRDISFSNQPQHF
many	13	TRBV4-3	TRBD1	TRBJ2-5	TGCGCCAGCAGCCGAAACAGGGGAGAGACCCAGTACTTC	CASSRNRGETQYF
-	15	TRBV7-9	-	TRBJ1-4	TGTGCCAGCAGCCCCGCTCCCGGGCATGGTGAAAAACTGTTTTTT	CASSPAPGHGEKLFF
few	13	TRBV12-3/TRBV12-4	-	TRBJ2-7	TGTGCCAGCAGTTTAATGGCTTTATACGAGCAGTACTTC	CASSLMALYEQYF
-	18	TRBV9	TRBD2	TRBJ2-1	TGTGCCAGCAGCCCCCCGCAGGGAGCGGGAGATGATCACGATGAGCAGTTCTTC	CASSPPQGAGDDHDEQFF
-	17	TRBV2	TRBD2	TRBJ2-1	TGTGCCAGCAGGGATCCGGGACTAGCGGGAGGAGTCAATGAGCAGTTCTTC	CASRDPGLAGGVNEQFF
-	14	TRBV12-3/TRBV12-4	-	TRBJ1-1	TGTGCCAGCAGTTTTGAAGGGTCTCGCACTGAAGCTTTCTTT	CASSFEGSRTEAFF
-	13	TRBV10-3	-	TRBJ2-5	TGTGCCGTCGCAGGGTGGTTGGGTGACACCCAGTACTTC	CAVAGWLGDTQYF
many	14	TRBV5-1	-	TRBJ2-2	TGCGCCAGCAGCTTGGTCAGGGGAGCCGGGGAGCTGTTTTTT	CASSLVRGAGELFF
few	13	TRBV5-1	TRBD1	TRBJ2-3	TGCGCCAGCAGCCCGGACAGGATAGATACGCAGTATTTT	CASSPDRIDTQYF
few	14	TRBV7-6	-	TRBJ2-3	TGTGCCAGCAGCTTAGGGGCAGATGGGGATACGCAGTATTTT	CASSLGADGDTQYF
-	14	TRBV10-2	-	TRBJ2-7	TGCGCCAGCAGTGCCCTATTAAAAACCGCCGAGCAGTACTTC	CASSALLKTAEQYF
few	15	TRBV15	TRBD1	TRBJ1-2	TGTGCCACCAGCAGATCCGGGACAGGGGTCTATGGCTACACCTTC	CATSRSGTGVYGYTF
many	14	TRBV9	-	TRBJ2-3	TGTGCCAGCAGCGTAGAATTTAGCACAGATACGCAGTATTTT	CASSVEFSTDTQYF
-	15	TRBV6-5	TRBD1	TRBJ2-7	TGTGCCAGCAGTTACTCCTCGGGACAGGGATACGAGCAGTACTTC	CASSYSSGQGYEQYF
many	14	TRBV13	-	TRBJ2-7	TGTGCCAGCAGCTCGGCAGGGGGGAACTACGAGCAGTACTTC	CASSSAGGNYEQYF
few	16	TRBV25-1	-	TRBJ2-1	TGTGCCAGCAGTGAGTTTGGGGAACCAAACTACAATGAGCAGTTCTTC	CASSEFGEPNYNEQFF
once	16	TRBV9	-	TRBJ2-1	TGTGCCAGCAGCGTAGATTTCCGGGACTCCTACAATGAGCAGTTCTTC	CASSVDFRDSYNEQFF
-	18	TRBV4-1	TRBD1	TRBJ1-4	TGCGCCAGCAGCCAAGGGGCACAGGGGCTTGGGACTAATGAAAAACTGTTTTTT	CASSQGAQGLGTNEKLFF
-	15	TRBV6-2/TRBV6-3	TRBD1	TRBJ2-7	TGTGCCAGCAGTGACCCCGGGACAGTCCTCCACGAGCAGTACTTC	CASSDPGTVLHEQYF
few	16	TRBV4-1	TRBD2	TRBJ2-1	TGCGCCAGCAGCCAAGATCCAGCGGGGGGACACAATGAGCAGTTCTTC	CASSQDPAGGHNEQFF
many	13	TRBV29-1	-	TRBJ1-1	TGCAGCGTTGAAAGGTACATGAACACTGAAGCTTTCTTT	CSVERYMNTEAFF
-	15	TRBV20-1	-	TRBJ2-5	TGCAGTGCTAGAAACCTACGAGGACCCTCCGAGACCCAGTACTTC	CSARNLRGPSETQYF
-	18	TRBV6-5	TRBD2	TRBJ2-1	TGTGCCAGCAGTTACTCGAGTCGAGCGGGAGGTATCCACAATGAGCAGTTCTTC	CASSYSSRAGGIHNEQFF
few	15	TRBV7-2	-	TRBJ2-1	TGTGCCAGCAGCGAAGATTGGAGGGCCTACAATGAGCAGTTCTTC	CASSEDWRAYNEQFF
-	19	TRBV9	TRBD2	TRBJ2-1	TGTGCCAGCAGCGTAGATAATAGCGGGGCCCCTAGCTCCTACAATGAGCAGTTCTTC	CASSVDNSGAPSSYNEQFF
few	18	TRBV6-1	TRBD1	TRBJ2-6	TGTGCCAGCAGAGACAGGGTCGCGGTCCTCTCTGGGGCCAACGTCCTGACTTTC	CASRDRVAVLSGANVLTF
-	15	TRBV10-3	-	TRBJ1-2	TGTGCCATCAGTGAGTCGGGCAGGACTAACTATGGCTACACCTTC	CAISESGRTNYGYTF
few	14	TRBV6-1	TRBD2	TRBJ2-7	TGTGCCAGCAAGGAAGCGGGAAGCTCCTACGAGCAGTACTTC	CASKEAGSSYEQYF
few	14	TRBV10-3	-	TRBJ1-1	TGTGCCATCAGTGAGTCGCCAGGGGTCACTGAAGCTTTCTTT	CAISESPGVTEAFF
few	13	TRBV7-2	-	TRBJ2-7	TGTGCCAGCAGCTTAGGGGAACAGACAGAGCAGTACTTC	CASSLGEQTEQYF
-	12	TRBV29-1	TRBD2	TRBJ2-5	TGCAGCGTCGAACACGGGGGGGAGACCCAGTACTTC	CSVEHGGETQYF
few	17	TRBV7-6	TRBD1	TRBJ1-3	TGTGCCAGCAGCTTGGGACAGGGGGCCTCTTCTGGAAACACCATATATTTT	CASSLGQGASSGNTIYF
few	15	TRBV11-2	TRBD1	TRBJ2-7	TGTGCCAGCAGCTTTGGGGACAGCCCGCCCTACGAGCAGTACTTC	CASSFGDSPPYEQYF
-	14	TRBV20-1	TRBD1	TRBJ2-2	TGCAGTGCCGACGTAGGACAGGGACGCGGGGAGCTGTTTTTT	CSADVGQGRGELFF
few	16	TRBV5-1	-	TRBJ2-2	TGCGCCAGCAGCTTGGCGTCGGACTCATACACCGGGGAGCTGTTTTTT	CASSLASDSYTGELFF
many	16	TRBV6-1	TRBD1	TRBJ2-1	TGTGCCAGCAGTGGGGGGACAGGGGGAGGTCTTGATGAGCAGTTCTTC	CASSGGTGGGLDEQFF
few	14	TRBV5-1	-	TRBJ2-5	TGCGCCAGCAGCTTGGGTTGGGCCCAAGAGACCCAGTACTTC	CASSLGWAQETQYF
-	13	TRBV7-8	-	TRBJ2-1	TGTGCCAGCAGCACCGCGGCGGGCAATGAGCAGTTCTTC	CASSTAAGNEQFF
few	13	TRBV19	-	TRBJ1-1	TGTGCCAGTAGTATAGTGGGCGACACTGAAGCTTTCTTT	CASSIVGDTEAFF